Given below is one T cell receptor beta chain in context. The data stem from a study of technical replicates of blood from several donors. Here immunoSEQ multiplex PCR was the method, and the copy in TCRdb shows in-frame clones only, minus some. The sample records roughly 71,000 clones, 95% to 96% being singletons. Sequencing input: T cells isolated from PBMCs. The TCR sequence derives from a human donor in good health.

CDR3 nucleotide sequence: TGTGCCTGGAGTGCTCGGGGGGATCAGCCCCAGCATTTT. Translating gives CAWSARGDQPQHF. The chain carries TRBV30 and TRBJ1-5, with a possible D match to TRBD1 (5 bases). The V and J ends lost 1 base and 5 bases respectively, with 9 bases between them. Germline CDR1 GTSNPN, CDR2 SVGIG (reference sequence). CDR3 size: 13 residues. The full variable domain, its missing parts supplied by reference TRBV30 and TRBJ1-5, is SQTIHQWPATLVQPVGSPLSLECTVEGTSNPNLYWYRQAAGRGLQLLFYSVGIGQISSEVPQNLSASRPQDRQFILSSKKLLLSDSGFYLCAWSARGDQPQHFGDGTRLSIL.